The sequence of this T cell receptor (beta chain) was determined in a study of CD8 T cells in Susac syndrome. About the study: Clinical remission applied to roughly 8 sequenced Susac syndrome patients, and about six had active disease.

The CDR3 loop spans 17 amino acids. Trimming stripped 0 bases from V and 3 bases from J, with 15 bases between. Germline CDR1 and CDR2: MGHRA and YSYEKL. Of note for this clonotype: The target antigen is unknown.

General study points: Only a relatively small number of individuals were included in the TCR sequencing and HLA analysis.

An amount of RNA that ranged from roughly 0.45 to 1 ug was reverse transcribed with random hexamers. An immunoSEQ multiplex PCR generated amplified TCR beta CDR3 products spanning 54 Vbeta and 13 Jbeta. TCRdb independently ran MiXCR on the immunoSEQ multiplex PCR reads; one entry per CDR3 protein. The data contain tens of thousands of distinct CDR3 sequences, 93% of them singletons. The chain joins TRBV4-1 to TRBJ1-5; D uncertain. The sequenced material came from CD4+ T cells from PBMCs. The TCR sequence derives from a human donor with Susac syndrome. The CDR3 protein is CASSQDRARGPNQPQHF. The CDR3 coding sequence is TGCGCCAGCAGCCAAGATCGGGCCCGTGGACCCAATCAGCCCCAGCATTTT.